This T cell receptor beta chain derives from a study of shared clonotypes between healthy human individuals. The wider study: In total, the donors were a couple of women and a few men aged 18 to 49. General study findings and limits: Blood alone was sampled, and tissue repertoires likely differ.

In regard to this clone: Its antigen is currently unknown.

Sorted-subset replicate PCR reactions contained roughly 190 ng DNA, corresponding to about 30,000 T cell genomes. The data were produced by immunoSEQ multiplex PCR, yet TCRdb's version contains in-frame clones alone and is incomplete. The data contain 2 million to 2.5 million clones, about 92% of them singletons. What was sequenced was naive CD4+ T cells from PBMCs. Stated subset: CD45RA+ positively selected. This TCR came from a man in his late teens or twenties in good health. Some clones in this sample may be carry-over from other donors' samples.

Written as DNA, the CDR3 is TGCGCCAGCAGCCAAGATGCTAGCGGGAGTCAGCAGTTCTTC. It specifies CASSQDASGSQQFF. This chain joins TRBV4-3 and TRBJ2-1; 10 nucleotides align to TRBD2. Trimming at V came to 0 bases and at J to 11 bases, leaving 4 bases not matched to a gene. This CDR3 contains 14 residues. Germline V lookup: CDR1 LGHNA, CDR2 YSLEER.